A single sample gave rise to the 27 T cell receptor beta chains below, sequenced in a study of OX40 agonist ivuxolimab in advanced cancers. TCRdb's copy holds only in-frame clones and misses some; the assay was immunoSEQ multiplex PCR. The sample contains 30,000 to 45,000 clones, about 90% of which appear only once. The material was CD4+ or CD8+ T cells sorted from blood, obtained in a trial of the OX40 agonist ivuxolimab. The receptors were gathered from an adult with an advanced solid tumor such as melanoma, head and neck, liver or kidney cancer.

The chain uses TRBV9 and TRBJ2-7, with D uncertain. Trimming took off 4 bases at V and 3 bases at J, with 17 bases between the two ends. CDR3 length: 15 amino acids. Germline V lookup: CDR1 SGDLS, CDR2 YYNGEE. The CDR3 here is CASSPNWRRHYEQYF. CDR3 DNA sequence: TGTGCCAGCAGCCCGAATTGGCGGAGACACTACGAGCAGTACTTC.

Comment on this clone: Germline and junction disagree at one end, which may indicate a read error. The rearrangement uses TRBV2 and TRBJ2-7; no clear D gene. CDR3 size: 14 residues. In germline, CDR1 is SNHLY, CDR2 FYNNEI. CDR3: CASSDPTISHEQYF. The DNA for the CDR3 is TGTGCCAGCAGTGACCCCACAATCTCCCACGAGCAGTACTTC.

On this clone itself: The junction differs from germline at one of its ends, possibly a read error. This chain links TRBV4-2 with TRBJ2-1; 12 bases align to TRBD2. From germline, CDR1 is LGHNA and CDR2 YNFKEQ. This CDR3 comprises 15 residues. The CDR3 loop reads CANSQASGGGNEQFF. CDR3 in DNA: TGTGCCAACAGCCAAGCTAGCGGGGGGGGAAATGAGCAGTTCTTC.

The chain recombines TRBV10-3 with TRBJ2-7, with D hard to call. The V end was cut by 1 base, the J end by 4 bases, with 8 bases between. The CDR3 covers 13 residues. CDR1 is ENHRY, CDR2 SYGVKD, per germline. The CDR3 loop is CAISELQSYEQYF. The CDR3 DNA reads TGTGCCATCAGTGAGTTACAGAGTTACGAGCAGTACTTC.

CDR3 sequence reads: CASSPGTGDYEQFF. The DNA for the CDR3 is TGTGCCAGCAGCCCCGGGACAGGGGACTATGAGCAGTTCTTC. The rearrangement uses TRBV9 and TRBJ2-1, with 10 bases that match TRBD1. J lost 8 bases, V lost 4 bases, and 6 bases had no gene match. The CDR3 covers 14 residues. Germline values: CDR1 SGDLS, CDR2 YYNGEE.

This clone was counted at least ten times. The genes are TRBV5-1 and TRBJ2-2; D is ambiguous. V shed 0 bases and J shed 1 base, with 13 bases lying between them. There are 17 residues in the CDR3. Germline CDR1 reads SGHRS; CDR2 reads YFSETQ. CDR3: CASSLATIRLNTGELFF. The CDR3, as DNA: TGCGCCAGCAGCTTGGCTACGATCAGACTGAACACCGGGGAGCTGTTTTTT.

The J gene is TRBJ2-5, the V gene TRBV11-3, with 9 bases identical to TRBD2. CDR3 length: 16 residues. Germline V gene lookup returns CDR1 SGHNT and CDR2 YENEEA. With 0 bases clipped from V and 5 bases from J, the junction kept 7 bases outside the gene matches. The CDR3 loop reads CASSLEFAGGPETQYF. The CDR3 nucleotides are TGTGCCAGCAGCTTAGAATTCGCGGGGGGGCCGGAGACCCAGTACTTC.

This clone was recorded once. The rearrangement links TRBV19 to TRBJ2-1, with D perhaps TRBD1 or TRBD2 (5 bases each). Germline V gives CDR1 LNHDA, CDR2 SQIVND (reference sequence). Trimming removed 5 bases from V and 0 bases from J, with 8 bases in between. This CDR3 has 14 amino acids. The CDR3 nucleotides are TGTGCCAGTAGTTGGGGGAGCTCCTACAATGAGCAGTTCTTC. It specifies CASSWGSSYNEQFF.

The rearrangement joins TRBV5-1 to TRBJ1-5; a weak D match, TRBD1 (5 bases). The germline V gene encodes CDR1 SGHRS and CDR2 YFSETQ. The V and J ends lost 5 bases and 4 bases respectively, with 10 bases between them. The length of the CDR3 is 13 residues. The CDR3 sequence is CASRIDRNQPQHF. The CDR3 nucleotides are TGCGCCAGCAGGATCGACAGAAATCAGCCCCAGCATTTT.

The rearrangement joins TRBV7-6 to TRBJ2-2; 12 bases are a match to TRBD2. V shed 7 bases and J 5 bases; nucleotides not matched to a gene: 17. Looked up from germline, CDR1 is SGHVS and CDR2 is FNYEAQ. This CDR3 has 19 amino acids. The CDR3 here is CASNHPRASGGAVTGELFF. CDR3 sequence (DNA): TGTGCCAGCAACCATCCTCGGGCTAGCGGGGGGGCGGTAACCGGGGAGCTGTTTTTT.

This chain connects TRBV5-8 to TRBJ1-2, with TRBD1 matching 9 bases. This CDR3 has 15 residues. CDR1 and CDR2 from the germline V gene are SGHTS and YDEGEE. V was clipped by 2 bases and J by 4 bases; unmatched bases: 6. The DNA for the CDR3 is TGTGCCAGCAGCTTCCCGGGACAGGGACTCTATGGCTACACCTTC. Translated, it gives CASSFPGQGLYGYTF.

This chain joins TRBV13 and TRBJ1-2, with a weak D call TRBD1 (5 bases). This CDR3 has 15 residues. Trimming left V 0 bases short and J 4 bases short, with 12 bases between. Germline V gives CDR1 PRHDT, CDR2 FYEKMQ (reference sequence). Here the CDR3 reads CASSLGHAGTYGYTF. The CDR3 region has the DNA TGTGCCAGCAGCTTAGGCCATGCAGGGACCTATGGCTACACCTTC.

The chain couples TRBV7-2 to TRBJ2-1; no clear D gene. CDR3 length: 14 amino acids. Deletions cut 7 bases from V and 4 bases from J, with 14 bases between. In germline, CDR1 is SGHTA, CDR2 FQGNSA. In DNA, the CDR3 is TGTGCCAGCACCCCAGACGGCAGATACAATGAGCAGTTCTTC. It translates to CASTPDGRYNEQFF.

This clone was recorded only once. The rearrangement joins TRBV7-8 to TRBJ1-2; weak D call: TRBD1 (5 bases). Trimming left V 0 bases short and J 6 bases short, with 14 bases between. The CDR3 is 15 residues long. CDR1 SGHVS and CDR2 FQNEAQ come from the germline V gene. The CDR3 DNA sequence: TGTGCCAGCAGCTTAGCTGAGGGGCGTAGTCATGGCTACACCTTC. The encoded protein is CASSLAEGRSHGYTF.

The chain carries TRBV19 and TRBJ2-5; D is unclear. This CDR3 is built from 14 residues. Trimming left V 5 bases short and J 3 bases short, with 13 bases between. The germline gives CDR1 LNHDA, CDR2 SQIVND (reference sequence). The CDR3 nucleotides read TGTGCCAGTAGTGACGGGCAATACGAAGAGACCCAGTACTTC. It codes for CASSDGQYEETQYF.

The chain combines TRBV30 with TRBJ2-3; 11 bases map to TRBD1. This CDR3 contains 13 residues. Germline trimming cut 6 bases from V and 4 bases from J; bases unmatched to any gene: 3. CDR1 is GTSNPN, CDR2 SVGIG, per germline (reference sequence). This CDR3 reads CACGTGGADTQYF. The CDR3 DNA is TGTGCCTGTGGGACAGGGGGTGCAGATACGCAGTATTTT.

The V call is TRBV6-5, the J call TRBJ1-4, with 8 bases identical to TRBD1. The CDR3 length is 14 residues. Germline V gives CDR1 MNHEY, CDR2 SVGAGI. J lost 6 bases, V lost 4 bases, and 4 bases had no gene match. The CDR3 region has the DNA TGTGCCAGCAGTTCACAGGGGGAGGATGAAAAACTGTTTTTT. Translation gives CASSSQGEDEKLFF.

The rearrangement joins TRBV21-1 to TRBJ2-7; the table's D call, TRBD1, has no DNA check behind it. TRBV21-1 is a listed pseudogene. The CDR3 loop spans 15 amino acids. The CDR3 region is CASSKGQGAPYEQYF. CDR3 bases: TGTGCCAGCAGCAAAGGGCAGGGGGCCCCCTACGAGCAGTACTTC.

The chain has TRBV5-8 and TRBJ1-1; D gene unclear. With 1 base removed from V and 0 bases from J, the gap between germline ends came to 10 bases. This CDR3 has 15 residues. The V gene's germline CDR1 is SGHTS and CDR2 YDEGEE. CDR3 loop: CASSLRGGLNTEAFF. Written as DNA, the CDR3 is TGTGCCAGCAGCTTGAGAGGCGGCCTGAACACTGAAGCTTTCTTT.

This clone was seen a single time. The chain combines TRBV19 with TRBJ2-7; 8 positions agree with TRBD1. V lost 3 bases to trimming and J lost 4 bases; unmatched junction nucleotides: 11. Germline loops: CDR1 LNHDA, CDR2 SQIVND (reference sequence). The CDR3 contains 16 residues. As DNA, the CDR3 is TGTGCCAGTAGTATGGAACAGGGGGGCACAAGTTACGAGCAGTACTTC. Its translation is CASSMEQGGTSYEQYF.

This clone was seen just once. The chain combines TRBV11-2 with TRBJ2-1; 9 positions match TRBD2. Trimming removed 5 bases from V and 2 bases from J; junction bases left unmatched: 10. The CDR3 extends over 17 amino acids. Germline CDR1 SGHAT, CDR2 FQNNGV. The CDR3, as DNA: TGTGCCAGCAGCAAATTAGCGGGGGACTCTCCCTACAATGAGCAGTTCTTC. Encoded protein: CASSKLAGDSPYNEQFF.

This chain's CDR3 is CAWSDNTDTQYF. The CDR3 nucleotides read TGTGCCTGGAGTGATAACACAGATACGCAGTATTTT. V and J are TRBV30 and TRBJ2-3; no clear D gene. The germline V and J ends were trimmed by 1 base and 2 bases, with 4 bases remaining between them. The V gene's germline CDR1 is GTSNPN and CDR2 SVGIG (reference sequence). This CDR3 has 12 amino acids.

The chain joins TRBV19 to TRBJ1-1, with TRBD1 identical over 8 bases. CDR3 length equals 15 residues. Germline V gene sequence: CDR1 LNHDA, CDR2 SQIVND (reference sequence). The trim removed 3 bases at V and 5 bases at J, leaving 8 bases unmatched. In DNA form, the CDR3 reads TGTGCCAGTAGTATGGCAGGGGGCGGTATTACTGAAGCTTTCTTT. This codes for CASSMAGGGITEAFF.

The V call is TRBV27, the J call TRBJ2-7; D is unclear. This CDR3 comprises 13 residues. The V and J ends lost 1 base and 1 base respectively, with 5 bases between them. Germline V lookup: CDR1 MNHEY, CDR2 SMNVEV (reference sequence). Here the CDR3 DNA reads TGTGCCAGCAGTTTATACACATCCTACGAGCAGTACTTC. Protein product: CASSLYTSYEQYF.

This chain joins TRBV7-9 and TRBJ1-1; the match to TRBD1 covers 9 bases. Losses at the gene ends were 5 bases for V and 1 base for J; bases not matched to a gene: 5. The CDR3 contains 15 residues. CDR1 is SEHNR, CDR2 FQNEAQ, per germline (reference sequence). The CDR3 reads CASSLSTGGNTEAFF. In nucleotides, the CDR3 is TGTGCCAGCAGCCTCTCGACAGGGGGGAACACTGAAGCTTTCTTT.

As concerns this clone: The sample holds other DNA sequences that translate to the same CDR3. The chain carries TRBV14 and TRBJ2-1, with D unresolved. This CDR3 region has 11 residues. Trimming shortened V by 1 base and J by 7 bases, and 2 bases separated the two germline ends. Per germline, CDR1 SGHDN and CDR2 FVKESK. The CDR3 nucleotides are TGTGCCAGCAGCCAAGGAAATGAGCAGTTCTTC. It specifies CASSQGNEQFF.

This sequence joins TRBV2 and TRBJ1-2, with D perhaps TRBD1 (5 bases). The CDR3 length is 14 residues. The V gene lost 0 bases and the J gene lost 4 bases, with 9 bases spanning the gap. CDR1 is SNHLY and CDR2 is FYNNEI in the germline V gene. The CDR3 spells CASSEALGGYGYTF. For the CDR3, the DNA is TGTGCCAGCAGTGAAGCTCTTGGGGGCTATGGCTACACCTTC.